Following are 9 T cell receptor beta chains from one sample sequenced in a study of T-cell memory formation after mild COVID-19. From the 5' RACE reads, TCRdb called clonotypes with MiXCR, one entry per CDR3 protein. Counted here are approximately 580,000 distinct CDR3 sequences, around 20% occurring once; the ten biggest clones make up about an eighth. The sample taken for sequencing was PBMCs or a T cell subset sorted from them (not recorded which). Receptor source: an adult woman who had mild COVID-19 (a few samples of this study predate the infection). Cell type and time point are not known.

The chain uses TRBV24-1 and TRBJ1-2; tentative D call: TRBD1 (6 bases). The CDR3 loop spans 14 amino acids. The V gene's germline CDR1 is KGHDR and CDR2 SFDVKD. V was cut by 3 bases and J by 6 bases, with 13 bases left in between. The DNA of the CDR3 is TGTGCCACCAGTGATCACAGGGTCTCTAATGGCTACACCTTC. Translated: CATSDHRVSNGYTF.

There are a few counts of this clonotype. V gene TRBV7-8 combines with J gene TRBJ2-5, with TRBD2 identical over 9 bases. CDR1 is SGHVS, CDR2 FQNEAQ, per germline. This CDR3 has 17 amino acids. The V gene end was trimmed by 8 bases and the J gene end by 4 bases; junction bases not matched to a gene: 17. CDR3 nucleotides: TGTGCCAGCGGGGACATAGGGGCGGGAGGGCCGCTAGAGACCCAGTACTTC. Translating it yields CASGDIGAGGPLETQYF.

There are a few counts of this clonotype. CDR3 loop: CASSQVTGSAEAFF. The CDR3, as DNA: TGTGCCAGCAGCCAAGTCACGGGGTCGGCTGAAGCTTTCTTT. The chain couples TRBV3-1 to TRBJ1-1, with no clear D. The CDR3 loop spans 14 amino acids. CDR1 and CDR2 from the germline V gene are LGHDT and YNNKEL (reference sequence). Between the trimmed V and J ends, which lost 1 base and 6 bases, there was a span of 12 bases.

The gene calls are TRBV29-1 and TRBJ2-5; D ambiguous. This CDR3 comprises 13 residues. The V gene's germline CDR1 is SQVTM and CDR2 ANQGSEA. V was clipped by 2 bases and J by 4 bases, with 11 bases between them. The CDR3 DNA follows: TGCAGCGTTGAACTTCGGGCGCCAGAGACCCAGTACTTC. Translated, it gives CSVELRAPETQYF. The full variable domain, its missing parts supplied by reference TRBV29-1 and TRBJ2-5, is SAVISQKPSRDICQRGTSLTIQCQVDSQVTMMFWYRQQPGQSLTLIATANQGSEATYESGFVIDKFPISRPNLTFSTLTVSNMSPEDSSIYLCSVELRAPETQYFGPGTRLLVL.

This clonotype was seen a few times. This chain connects TRBV20-1 to TRBJ2-5; D is possibly TRBD2 (6 bases). The V gene's germline CDR1 is DFQATT and CDR2 SNEGSKA (reference sequence). The length of the CDR3 is 15 residues. Trimming took off 7 bases at V and 2 bases at J, with 20 bases between the two ends. The CDR3 nucleotides are TGCAGTGTCCTTGTAACGGGAGTGATTCAAGAGACCCAGTACTTC. Translated: CSVLVTGVIQETQYF.

This clonotype was detected a few times. The chain links TRBV9 to TRBJ2-1; 14 positions match TRBD2. The CDR3 length is 16 residues. The V and J ends lost 3 bases and 6 bases, in that order; junction bases with no gene match: 5. Germline CDR1 is SGDLS and CDR2 is YYNGEE. The CDR3, as DNA: TGTGCCAGCAGCGGGGGACTAGCGGGGGCCCCCAATGAGCAGTTCTTC. As protein: CASSGGLAGAPNEQFF.

This clonotype was seen more than once but under ten times. This sequence joins TRBV20-1 and TRBJ1-1, with D unclear. The V gene's germline CDR1 is DFQATT and CDR2 SNEGSKA (reference sequence). This CDR3 is built from 17 residues. With 0 bases removed from V and 5 bases from J, the gap between germline ends came to 22 bases. The DNA for the CDR3 is TGCAGTGCTAGAGATCGTAGGGCAGTGACGGGGTTAACTGAAGCTTTCTTT. It is translated as CSARDRRAVTGLTEAFF.

This clonotype was observed at least ten times. The V and J genes are TRBV29-1 and TRBJ1-2, with TRBD1 as a possible D gene (5 bases). The CDR3 consists of 13 residues. CDR1 and CDR2 (germline): SQVTM, ANQGSEA. V was shortened by 5 bases and J by 6 bases, with 16 bases between the two germline ends. The CDR3 reads CSVLWTTADGYTF. CDR3 coding DNA: TGCAGCGTTTTATGGACAACCGCCGATGGCTACACCTTC.

The gene calls are TRBV30 and TRBJ2-3, with 8 bases aligning to TRBD2. There are 15 residues in the CDR3. Germline V gives CDR1 GTSNPN, CDR2 SVGIG (reference sequence). V gave up 1 base and J gave up 8 bases; unmatched junction bases: 11. The DNA for the CDR3 is TGTGCCTGGAGTGGAGTAGCGGGGTTAGAGGGTACGCAGTATTTT. Translated: CAWSGVAGLEGTQYF.